These 10 T cell receptor beta chains were sequenced from one sample in a study of vaccination and CD4 T cells after COVID-19. Regarding treatment: roughly 11-day PBMC culture with coronavirus spike peptide pools or control peptides (ViraFEST assay). No antigen has been identified for these receptors. The Oncomine TCR Beta short-read assay was what sequenced the DNA obtained from cultured CD4+ T cells. Each CDR3 protein is one row after TCRdb ran MiXCR on the PCR reads. The table has under 20,000 distinct CDR3 sequences, more than 40% seen once. Sample: CD4+ T cells from blood, cultured in vitro, taken before SARS-CoV-2 vaccination. The source is a human donor who had recovered from COVID-19.

The V and J genes are TRBV28 and TRBJ1-2; 8 bases agree with TRBD1. The CDR3 length is 11 residues. Looked up from germline, CDR1 is MDHEN and CDR2 is SYDVKM. This CDR3 is CITGQANGYTF. The CDR3 DNA follows: TGTATCACGGGACAGGCCAATGGCTACACCTTC.

The V gene is TRBV6-5, the J gene TRBJ1-4; D unresolved. Germline-derived CDR1 and CDR2 are MNHEY and SVGAGI. The CDR3 has 13 residues. The V and J ends lost 2 bases and 7 bases respectively, with 8 bases between them. CDR3: CASSYEEGEKLFF. The DNA of the CDR3 is TGTGCCAGCAGTTACGAAGAGGGTGAAAAACTGTTTTTT.

This clonotype was observed once. The chain is built from TRBV9 and TRBJ1-1; no reliable D call. The CDR3 contains 16 residues. CDR1 is SGDLS and CDR2 is YYNGEE in the germline V gene. Deletions cut 4 bases from V and 4 bases from J, with 20 bases between. The CDR3 DNA reads TGTGCCAGCAGCCCCCGTTTGGGCCGGGCGACCACTGAAGCTTTCTTT. Translation gives CASSPRLGRATTEAFF.

This clonotype was detected a few times. The gene calls are TRBV7-2 and TRBJ1-1, with D unresolved. Trimming shortened V by 2 bases and J by 1 base, and 5 bases separated the two germline ends. The CDR3 contains 13 residues. The germline V gene has CDR1 SGHTA and CDR2 FQGNSA. CDR3 DNA: TGTGCCAGCAGCTTAAACGGGAACACTGAAGCTTTCTTT. Translated: CASSLNGNTEAFF.

Comment on this clonotype: One junction end disagrees with the germline gene, perhaps due to a read error. The chain couples TRBV20-1 to TRBJ1-6, with 9 bases identical to TRBD1. This CDR3 contains 17 residues. CDR1 and CDR2 from the germline V gene are DFQATT and SNEGSKA (reference sequence). CDR3 in amino acids: CSASNRDRVSYSSPLHF. CDR3 in DNA: TGCAGTGCTAGTAACCGGGACAGGGTCTCCTATAGTTCACCCCTCCACTTT.

This clonotype has a handful of counts. The rearrangement uses TRBV30 and TRBJ1-6; D not certain. Deletions cut 4 bases from V and 7 bases from J, with 17 bases between. Germline CDR1 and CDR2: GTSNPN and SVGIG (reference sequence). The CDR3 is 15 amino acids. The CDR3 protein is CAWTEGNLRNSPLHF. Written as DNA, the CDR3 is TGTGCCTGGACCGAAGGGAACCTAAGGAATTCACCCCTCCACTTT. Complete variable domain (other parts from reference TRBV30 and TRBJ1-6): SQTIHQWPATLVQPVGSPLSLECTVEGTSNPNLYWYRQAAGRGLQLLFYSVGIGQISSEVPQNLSASRPQDRQFILSSKKLLLSDSGFYLCAWTEGNLRNSPLHFGNGTRLTVT.

This clonotype occurred once. In nucleotides, the CDR3 is TGTGCCAGCAGTAGGCGGGACAGGGGGGCCTATGGCTACACCTTC. Protein: CASSRRDRGAYGYTF. The chain is built from TRBV28 and TRBJ1-2; TRBD1 matches at 11 bases. Trimming took 5 bases from V and 4 from J; bases not matched to a gene: 6. Germline assignment: CDR1 MDHEN and CDR2 SYDVKM. This CDR3 is built from 15 residues.

This clonotype was found a few times. The chain couples TRBV6-1 to TRBJ1-1; no definite D call. Germline V gene lookup returns CDR1 MNHNS and CDR2 SASEGT. This CDR3 has 15 residues. Trimming removed 6 bases from V and 3 bases from J, with 17 bases in between. The CDR3 DNA follows: TGTGCCAGCAGATCAATTGAAAAGTGGCACACTGAAGCTTTCTTT. Protein: CASRSIEKWHTEAFF.

This chain's CDR3 is CAWSGGQGVYEQYF. DNA of the CDR3: TGTGCCTGGAGTGGGGGACAGGGGGTCTACGAGCAGTACTTC. The chain couples TRBV30 to TRBJ2-7, with 11 positions matching TRBD1. In germline, CDR1 is GTSNPN, CDR2 SVGIG (reference sequence). V was clipped by 1 base and J by 3 bases; unmatched bases: 2. The CDR3 runs to 14 residues.

The chain couples TRBV28 to TRBJ2-5; no clear D gene. The CDR3 runs 12 residues. CDR1 is MDHEN and CDR2 is SYDVKM in the germline V gene. V dropped 6 bases and J dropped 5 bases, with 10 bases sitting between them. This CDR3 is CASSTDGETQYF. For the CDR3, the DNA is TGTGCCAGCAGCACTGATGGCGAGACCCAGTACTTC.